A selection of T cell receptor beta chains follows, all from one sample in a study of blood T cell repertoires in COVID-19. Sequencing was performed with immunoSEQ multiplex PCR; in TCRdb, only in-frame clones are kept and a portion is missing. The sample shows about 140,000 clones, about nine tenths of them seen only once. Material: peripheral blood. The receptor source for this set is a man aged 45 to 65 with active or convalescent COVID-19. Both conserved end residues are part of each CDR3. Fields, in order: J gene, clone size, D gene, V gene, CDR3 protein, CDR3 DNA. A D gene is named only where the DNA matches it firmly. Size is omitted from some rows. Given values are once, few, many or a class for expanded clones.

J gene: TRBJ1-2
clone size: once
D gene: .
V gene: TRBV5-6
CDR3 protein: CASSLWGQSHGYTF
CDR3 DNA: TGTGCCAGCAGCTTGTGGGGGCAGTCCCATGGCTACACCTTC

J gene: TRBJ1-1
clone size: .
D gene: TRBD1
V gene: TRBV6-5
CDR3 protein: CASRPDRAQNTEAFF
CDR3 DNA: TGTGCCAGCAGACCCGACAGGGCCCAGAACACTGAAGCTTTCTTT

J gene: TRBJ2-1
clone size: .
D gene: TRBD2
V gene: TRBV28
CDR3 protein: CASSAGVPYNEQFF
CDR3 DNA: TGTGCCAGCAGTGCGGGGGTCCCCTACAATGAGCAGTTCTTC

J gene: TRBJ2-2
clone size: .
D gene: TRBD2
V gene: TRBV6-4
CDR3 protein: CASRIAGDLGELFF
CDR3 DNA: TGTGCCAGCAGAATAGCGGGAGATCTCGGGGAGCTGTTTTTT

J gene: TRBJ2-3
clone size: .
D gene: .
V gene: TRBV11-3
CDR3 protein: CASSSGLHTDTQYF
CDR3 DNA: TGTGCCAGCAGCTCGGGACTCCACACAGATACGCAGTATTTT

J gene: TRBJ1-5
clone size: .
D gene: TRBD1
V gene: TRBV18
CDR3 protein: CASSLTGKNQPQHF
CDR3 DNA: TGTGCCAGCTCACTGACAGGGAAGAATCAGCCCCAGCATTTT

J gene: TRBJ2-1
clone size: .
D gene: TRBD2
V gene: TRBV7-9
CDR3 protein: CASSRLAGGDEQFF
CDR3 DNA: TGTGCCAGCAGCCGACTAGCGGGAGGGGATGAGCAGTTCTTC

J gene: TRBJ2-7
clone size: .
D gene: TRBD1
V gene: TRBV7-3
CDR3 protein: CASSSQSGGEQYF
CDR3 DNA: TGTGCCAGCAGCTCCCAATCAGGGGGCGAGCAGTACTTC

J gene: TRBJ1-6
clone size: .
D gene: .
V gene: TRBV11-2
CDR3 protein: CASSNQGFSPLHF
CDR3 DNA: TGTGCCAGCAGCAATCAGGGGTTTTCACCCCTCCACTTT

J gene: TRBJ1-5
clone size: few
D gene: .
V gene: TRBV12-3/TRBV12-4
CDR3 protein: CASSIGQNQPQHF
CDR3 DNA: TGTGCCAGCAGTATAGGACAGAATCAGCCCCAGCATTTT

J gene: TRBJ2-7
clone size: .
D gene: TRBD1
V gene: TRBV19
CDR3 protein: CASSGSTGVSYEQYF
CDR3 DNA: TGTGCCAGTAGTGGGTCTACAGGGGTATCCTACGAGCAGTACTTC

J gene: TRBJ2-2
clone size: .
D gene: .
V gene: TRBV9
CDR3 protein: CASSPGLDGTGELFF
CDR3 DNA: TGTGCCAGCAGCCCAGGGCTCGACGGCACCGGGGAGCTGTTTTTT

J gene: TRBJ2-1
clone size: .
D gene: .
V gene: TRBV2
CDR3 protein: CASSEGGSVNEQFF
CDR3 DNA: TGTGCCAGCAGTGAAGGAGGGTCAGTGAATGAGCAGTTCTTC

J gene: TRBJ1-5
clone size: once
D gene: .
V gene: TRBV10-3
CDR3 protein: CAISEQKPGDQPQHF
CDR3 DNA: TGTGCCATCAGTGAGCAAAAGCCGGGAGATCAGCCCCAGCATTTT

J gene: TRBJ1-2
clone size: .
D gene: .
V gene: TRBV6-2/TRBV6-3
CDR3 protein: CASSYSPGPYYGYTF
CDR3 DNA: TGTGCCAGCAGTTACTCCCCTGGGCCGTACTATGGCTACACCTTC

J gene: TRBJ1-3
clone size: once
D gene: .
V gene: TRBV9
CDR3 protein: CASSVMGSPIYF
CDR3 DNA: TGTGCCAGCAGCGTGATGGGCAGCCCCATATATTTT

J gene: TRBJ2-3
clone size: .
D gene: TRBD2
V gene: TRBV7-3
CDR3 protein: CASSLTSGGSSSTDTQYF
CDR3 DNA: TGTGCCAGCAGCCTTACTAGCGGAGGAAGCTCTAGCACAGATACGCAGTATTTT

J gene: TRBJ2-7
clone size: .
D gene: TRBD2
V gene: TRBV6-2/TRBV6-3
CDR3 protein: CASSYQRLAGPYEQYF
CDR3 DNA: TGTGCCAGCAGTTACCAGCGGCTAGCGGGACCCTACGAGCAGTACTTC

J gene: TRBJ2-1
clone size: .
D gene: TRBD1
V gene: TRBV6-2/TRBV6-3
CDR3 protein: CASSYWGQGAYNEQFF
CDR3 DNA: TGTGCCAGCAGTTACTGGGGCCAGGGGGCCTACAATGAGCAGTTCTTC

J gene: TRBJ1-5
clone size: .
D gene: .
V gene: TRBV2
CDR3 protein: CASRYRDYSNQPQHF
CDR3 DNA: TGTGCCAGCAGGTACAGGGACTATAGCAATCAGCCCCAGCATTTT

J gene: TRBJ2-7
clone size: few
D gene: .
V gene: TRBV7-9
CDR3 protein: CASSSSGHPVQYF
CDR3 DNA: TGTGCCAGCAGCTCCTCGGGACACCCGGTGCAGTACTTC

J gene: TRBJ2-5
clone size: .
D gene: .
V gene: TRBV21-1
CDR3 protein: CASSNLFTRTEGQETQYF
CDR3 DNA: TGTGCCAGCAGCAATCTCTTTACGAGGACGGAGGGGCAAGAGACCCAGTACTTC

J gene: TRBJ2-2
clone size: .
D gene: .
V gene: TRBV19
CDR3 protein: CASSIRVTNTGELFF
CDR3 DNA: TGTGCCAGTAGTATCCGGGTGACGAACACCGGGGAGCTGTTTTTT

J gene: TRBJ1-3
clone size: .
D gene: TRBD1
V gene: TRBV4-2
CDR3 protein: CASSQELGTGVSGNTIYF
CDR3 DNA: TGTGCCAGCAGCCAAGAATTGGGGACAGGGGTCTCTGGAAACACCATATATTTT

J gene: TRBJ1-5
clone size: .
D gene: TRBD1
V gene: TRBV27
CDR3 protein: CASSPGQAIQPQHF
CDR3 DNA: TGTGCCAGCAGTCCGGGACAGGCTATTCAGCCCCAGCATTTT

J gene: TRBJ2-4
clone size: once
D gene: TRBD2
V gene: TRBV6-1
CDR3 protein: CASSVGGGGPGNIQYF
CDR3 DNA: TGTGCCAGCAGTGTGGGGGGGGGAGGGCCGGGAAACATTCAGTACTTC

J gene: TRBJ2-1
clone size: .
D gene: TRBD1
V gene: TRBV7-6
CDR3 protein: CASSLTGGKSYNEQFF
CDR3 DNA: TGTGCCAGCAGCTTAACAGGGGGGAAATCCTACAATGAGCAGTTCTTC

J gene: TRBJ1-2
clone size: .
D gene: TRBD1
V gene: TRBV19
CDR3 protein: CASSIQRQGESGYTF
CDR3 DNA: TGTGCCAGTAGTATACAGAGACAGGGGGAGAGTGGCTACACCTTC

J gene: TRBJ1-4
clone size: .
D gene: TRBD1
V gene: TRBV7-9
CDR3 protein: CASSFQGADEKLFF
CDR3 DNA: TGTGCCAGCAGCTTCCAGGGGGCGGATGAAAAACTGTTTTTT

J gene: TRBJ2-1
clone size: .
D gene: TRBD1
V gene: TRBV6-1
CDR3 protein: CASSGGTGVRWDEQFF
CDR3 DNA: TGTGCCAGCAGTGGTGGGACAGGGGTCAGATGGGATGAGCAGTTCTTC

J gene: TRBJ1-6
clone size: .
D gene: .
V gene: TRBV13
CDR3 protein: CASSLRQATTNNSPLHF
CDR3 DNA: TGTGCCAGCAGCCTTAGACAGGCGACTACAAATAATTCACCCCTCCACTTT

J gene: TRBJ2-7
clone size: once
D gene: TRBD1
V gene: TRBV5-4
CDR3 protein: CASSPQVSGTGPSYEQYF
CDR3 DNA: TGTGCCAGCAGCCCCCAGGTTTCTGGGACAGGGCCGTCCTACGAGCAGTACTTC

J gene: TRBJ2-7
clone size: few
D gene: TRBD1
V gene: TRBV19
CDR3 protein: CASSIKQGNEQYF
CDR3 DNA: TGTGCCAGTAGTATCAAACAGGGGAACGAGCAGTACTTC

J gene: TRBJ2-7
clone size: .
D gene: TRBD1
V gene: TRBV5-1
CDR3 protein: CASSLGGQVSSYEQYF
CDR3 DNA: TGCGCCAGCAGCTTGGGCGGACAGGTGAGCTCCTACGAGCAGTACTTC

J gene: TRBJ2-5
clone size: .
D gene: .
V gene: TRBV28
CDR3 protein: CASSPGTARETQYF
CDR3 DNA: TGTGCCAGCAGTCCCGGGACTGCAAGAGAGACCCAGTACTTC

J gene: TRBJ2-3
clone size: .
D gene: .
V gene: TRBV18
CDR3 protein: CASSPSRSTDTQYF
CDR3 DNA: TGTGCCAGCTCACCATCCAGAAGCACAGATACGCAGTATTTT

J gene: TRBJ2-5
clone size: .
D gene: .
V gene: TRBV23-1
CDR3 protein: CASSQSGGQETQYF
CDR3 DNA: TGCGCCAGCAGTCAATCTGGAGGTCAAGAGACCCAGTACTTC

J gene: TRBJ2-7
clone size: .
D gene: TRBD2
V gene: TRBV15
CDR3 protein: CATSRGTSRNEQYF
CDR3 DNA: TGTGCCACCAGCAGGGGGACTAGCCGTAACGAGCAGTACTTC

J gene: TRBJ2-5
clone size: .
D gene: TRBD2
V gene: TRBV7-9
CDR3 protein: CASISTSGRAWETQYF
CDR3 DNA: TGTGCCAGCATCTCAACTAGCGGGAGGGCCTGGGAGACCCAGTACTTC

J gene: TRBJ1-5
clone size: few
D gene: TRBD1
V gene: TRBV28
CDR3 protein: CASTTDRGRQPQHF
CDR3 DNA: TGTGCCAGCACCACGGACAGGGGGCGGCAGCCCCAGCATTTT

J gene: TRBJ1-5
clone size: few
D gene: .
V gene: TRBV7-2
CDR3 protein: CASSPDRIQPQHF
CDR3 DNA: TGTGCCAGCAGCCCTGACAGGATTCAGCCCCAGCATTTT

J gene: TRBJ2-5
clone size: once
D gene: TRBD1
V gene: TRBV5-4
CDR3 protein: CASRGQAETQYF
CDR3 DNA: TGTGCCAGCAGGGGACAGGCGGAGACCCAGTACTTC

J gene: TRBJ1-6
clone size: once
D gene: .
V gene: TRBV27
CDR3 protein: CASSLNLLTNSPLHF
CDR3 DNA: TGTGCCAGCAGTTTAAATTTGCTAACTAATTCACCCCTCCACTTT

J gene: TRBJ2-7
clone size: few
D gene: TRBD2
V gene: TRBV28
CDR3 protein: CASSFQAGGREQYF
CDR3 DNA: TGTGCCAGCAGTTTTCAGGCGGGAGGGCGAGAGCAGTACTTC

J gene: TRBJ2-7
clone size: .
D gene: .
V gene: TRBV9
CDR3 protein: CASSVGDWNYEQYF
CDR3 DNA: TGTGCCAGCAGCGTAGGGGACTGGAACTACGAGCAGTACTTC

J gene: TRBJ2-1
clone size: .
D gene: TRBD2
V gene: TRBV19
CDR3 protein: CASSGTSGTTQFF
CDR3 DNA: TGTGCCAGTAGTGGGACTAGCGGGACTACCCAATTCTTC

J gene: TRBJ1-2
clone size: .
D gene: TRBD1
V gene: TRBV6-1
CDR3 protein: CASSERTGALNYGYTF
CDR3 DNA: TGTGCCAGCAGTGAAAGGACAGGGGCTCTTAACTATGGCTACACCTTC

J gene: TRBJ2-7
clone size: .
D gene: TRBD2
V gene: TRBV6-5
CDR3 protein: CASSYPPGLAGYEQYF
CDR3 DNA: TGTGCCAGCAGTTACCCGCCGGGACTAGCGGGCTACGAGCAGTACTTC

J gene: TRBJ1-5
clone size: .
D gene: .
V gene: TRBV19
CDR3 protein: CASSMGRRNQPQHF
CDR3 DNA: TGTGCCAGTAGTATGGGTAGGAGAAATCAGCCCCAGCATTTT

J gene: TRBJ2-5
clone size: .
D gene: .
V gene: TRBV6-5
CDR3 protein: CASSSAGGKETQYF
CDR3 DNA: TGTGCCAGCAGTTCGGCAGGAGGGAAAGAGACCCAGTACTTC

J gene: TRBJ2-1
clone size: .
D gene: .
V gene: TRBV7-6
CDR3 protein: CASSRTRGSYNEQFF
CDR3 DNA: TGTGCCAGCAGCCGTACCCGAGGCTCCTACAATGAGCAGTTCTTC

J gene: TRBJ1-5
clone size: .
D gene: .
V gene: TRBV28
CDR3 protein: CASEPGYNQPQHF
CDR3 DNA: TGTGCCAGCGAGCCGGGATACAATCAGCCCCAGCATTTT

J gene: TRBJ1-4
clone size: .
D gene: .
V gene: TRBV5-8
CDR3 protein: CASLTGIGEKLFF
CDR3 DNA: TGTGCCAGCCTTACAGGGATCGGTGAAAAACTGTTTTTT

J gene: TRBJ1-6
clone size: .
D gene: TRBD1
V gene: TRBV28
CDR3 protein: CASCGGGGNNSPLHF
CDR3 DNA: TGTGCATCCTGCGGAGGGGGCGGTAATAATTCACCCCTCCACTTT

J gene: TRBJ2-2
clone size: .
D gene: .
V gene: TRBV18
CDR3 protein: CASSPDRPLELFF
CDR3 DNA: TGTGCCAGCTCCCCCGACAGACCACTTGAGCTGTTTTTT

J gene: TRBJ2-2
clone size: .
D gene: .
V gene: TRBV24-1
CDR3 protein: CATSGTGELFF
CDR3 DNA: TGTGCCACCTCCGGCACCGGGGAGCTGTTTTTT

J gene: TRBJ2-1
clone size: .
D gene: .
V gene: TRBV7-9
CDR3 protein: CASRDRYNEQFF
CDR3 DNA: TGTGCCAGCAGGGACAGATACAATGAGCAGTTCTTC

J gene: TRBJ1-2
clone size: .
D gene: .
V gene: TRBV6-5
CDR3 protein: CASSSGRGLNGYTF
CDR3 DNA: TGTGCCAGCAGTTCAGGGAGGGGATTGAATGGCTACACCTTC

J gene: TRBJ2-3
clone size: few
D gene: TRBD1
V gene: TRBV19
CDR3 protein: CASSIGSQGADTQYF
CDR3 DNA: TGTGCCAGTAGTATAGGGAGTCAGGGGGCAGATACGCAGTATTTT